This section outlines one TCR beta chain sequence together with its context. Its antigen is undetermined. This record comes from a study of radiation and T cells in renal cell carcinoma. General study findings and limits: In blood, top tumor clones expanded by 2 weeks, shrinking by 4.

The time point was: blood 4 weeks post-SBRT, at nephrectomy. Indicated treatment: 15 Gy SBRT to primary tumor, nephrectomy 4 weeks later. Trimming pared 7 bases from V and 2 bases from J, leaving 16 bases between. CDR3 length: 14 residues. Germline V gene lookup returns CDR1 SGHDT and CDR2 YYEEEE. The assay was immunoSEQ multiplex PCR, and TCRdb's table has in-frame clones only and misses some. The sample lists around 170,000 clones; about 88% were seen once. The TCR originated in a woman aged 45 to 65 with renal cell carcinoma. The source was blood, collected from a patient whose treatment included radiotherapy and nephrectomy. The J gene is TRBJ2-7, the V gene TRBV5-6; D might be TRBD2 (6 bases). DNA for the CDR3: TGTGCCAGCGCCCCCCCTAGCGTGCCCTACGAGCAGTACTTC. This translates into CASAPPSVPYEQYF.